These 15 T cell receptor beta chains came from one sample sequenced in a study of T cells in tuberculosis. The table came from immunoSEQ multiplex PCR; TCRdb's copy has only in-frame clones and leaves some out. The table shows tens of thousands of clones, with 75% to 90% occurring only once. Sequencing input: PBMCs. The receptors come from a donor between 5 and 29 years old with latent tuberculosis or without tuberculosis infection.

V is TRBV5-8 and J is TRBJ2-7; a weak D match, TRBD2 (5 bases). V was pared by 0 bases and J by 4 bases, with 14 bases between. CDR1 is SGHTS and CDR2 is YDEGEE in the germline V gene. This CDR3 region has 15 residues. The CDR3 here is CASSLDAGSMYEQYF. The CDR3 nucleotides are TGTGCCAGCAGCTTGGATGCGGGCTCGATGTACGAGCAGTACTTC.

The chain is built from TRBV9 and TRBJ1-2, with a possible D match to TRBD1 (6 bases). The CDR3 is made up of 14 amino acids. Trimming removed 3 bases from V and 0 bases from J, with 9 bases in between. Germline V lookup: CDR1 SGDLS, CDR2 YYNGEE. The DNA of the CDR3 is TGTGCCAGCAGCGAAGGGGGTTCTAACTATGGCTACACCTTC. Translating gives CASSEGGSNYGYTF.

The chain links TRBV14 to TRBJ1-1; 8 bases agree with TRBD1. J gave up 3 bases and V 6 bases, and 3 bases lay outside the gene matches. The CDR3 has 13 amino acids. Germline CDR1 reads SGHDN; CDR2 reads FVKESK. The CDR3 DNA follows: TGTGCCAGCAGGACGACAGGGGACACTGAAGCTTTCTTT. The encoded protein is CASRTTGDTEAFF.

The chain combines TRBV6-4 with TRBJ1-2; no reliable D call. The CDR3 runs to 14 residues. CDR1 is MRHNA, CDR2 SNTAGT, per germline. V lost 0 bases and J 4 bases, leaving 9 bases between the germline ends. The CDR3 DNA reads as TGTGCCAGCAGTGACTCGATTACAGCCTATGGCTACACCTTC. Encoded protein: CASSDSITAYGYTF.

The chain has TRBV30 and TRBJ1-6; maybe TRBD1 (5 bases). The germline V and J ends were trimmed by 3 bases and 7 bases, with 19 bases remaining between them. The CDR3 extends over 16 amino acids. Germline CDR1 and CDR2: GTSNPN and SVGIG (reference sequence). As DNA, the CDR3 is TGTGCCTGGAGGCTATCATCTGGGGGGAGGAATTCACCCCTCCACTTT. This codes for CAWRLSSGGRNSPLHF.

The chain has TRBV29-1 and TRBJ1-2; 11 nucleotides match TRBD1. CDR3 length: 13 amino acids. Germline lookup yields CDR1 SQVTM and CDR2 ANQGSEA. The junction had 6 bases not matched to a gene; V was cut back by 6 bases and J by 6 bases. CDR3 in DNA: TGCAGCGTCAGAAGGACAGGGGGCGATGGCTACACCTTC. It codes for CSVRRTGGDGYTF.

As for this clone: Germline is not matched at one junction end, which may reflect a read error. The chain carries TRBV7-8 and TRBJ1-1; D ambiguous. The CDR3 length is 11 residues. Germline V gene lookup returns CDR1 SGHVS and CDR2 FQNEAQ. The CDR3 DNA follows: TGTGCCAGCAGCTTTACAGCTGAGGCTTTCTTT. Its protein is CASSFTAEAFF.

J is TRBJ1-4 and V is TRBV4-2; 10 nucleotides match TRBD1. J gave up 6 bases and V 5 bases, and 6 bases lay outside the gene matches. The germline V gene has CDR1 LGHNA and CDR2 YNFKEQ. The CDR3 has 15 amino acids. The CDR3, as DNA: TGTGCCAGCAGCTCCCCGGGACAGGGGTATGAAAAACTGTTTTTT. This gives the protein CASSSPGQGYEKLFF.

The genes are TRBV5-1 and TRBJ2-3; 8 bases align to TRBD1. Germline trimming cut 0 bases from V and 7 bases from J; bases unmatched to any gene: 4. The germline V gene encodes CDR1 SGHRS and CDR2 YFSETQ. This CDR3 region has 14 residues. The CDR3 is CASSLAGGVNTQYF. For the CDR3, the DNA is TGCGCCAGCAGCTTGGCAGGGGGCGTAAATACGCAGTATTTT.

The CDR3 DNA sequence: TGCGCCAGCAGCCAGCAGGGGAGTAGGAATTCACCCCTCCACTTT. It yields the protein CASSQQGSRNSPLHF. This chain joins TRBV4-1 and TRBJ1-6; the D gene is possibly TRBD1 (6 bases). Germline lookup yields CDR1 MGHRA and CDR2 YSYEKL. The CDR3 is made up of 15 amino acids. The ends were cut back, 3 bases at V and 7 bases at J, with 13 bases in the middle.

This chain connects TRBV7-2 to TRBJ1-1; no clear D. V was shortened by 5 bases and J by 5 bases, with 9 bases between the two germline ends. CDR1 and CDR2 (germline): SGHTA, FQGNSA. CDR3 length: 12 amino acids. The CDR3 spells CASSPSRTEAFF. DNA for the CDR3: TGTGCCAGCAGCCCGAGTCGGACTGAAGCTTTCTTT.

As DNA, the CDR3 is TGCAGCGTTGAGGACAGCCGAACAACTAATGAAAAACTGTTTTTT. Translated, it gives CSVEDSRTTNEKLFF. The chain employs TRBV29-1 and TRBJ1-4; a weak D match, TRBD1 (6 bases). Germline values: CDR1 SQVTM, CDR2 ANQGSEA. This CDR3 contains 15 residues. V was trimmed by 3 bases and J by 0 bases, leaving 11 bases between them. The full variable domain, in which reference TRBV29-1 and TRBJ1-4 provide the parts outside the CDR3, is SAVISQKPSRDICQRGTSLTIQCQVDSQVTMMFWYRQQPGQSLTLIATANQGSEATYESGFVIDKFPISRPNLTFSTLTVSNMSPEDSSIYLCSVEDSRTTNEKLFFGSGTQLSVL.

This clone was observed a handful of times. The CDR3 region has the DNA TGTGCCAGCAGCTTACAGTACCAAGAGACCCAGTACTTC. Its translation is CASSLQYQETQYF. The J gene is TRBJ2-5, the V gene TRBV5-8; D ambiguous. The CDR3 totals 13 residues. Trimming took off 2 bases at V and 0 bases at J, with 5 bases between the two ends. CDR1 and CDR2 from the germline V gene are SGHTS and YDEGEE.

The chain links TRBV5-8 to TRBJ1-1; D gene unclear. This CDR3 region has 12 residues. V lost 0 bases and J 10 bases, leaving 10 bases between the germline ends. The V gene's germline CDR1 is SGHTS and CDR2 YDEGEE. The DNA for the CDR3 is TGTGCCAGCAGCTTGGCCGGGGTGGTAGCTTTCTTT. Its protein product is CASSLAGVVAFF.

The CDR3 here is CASSQDRVLNSPLHF. The CDR3 nucleotides read TGCGCCAGCAGCCAAGACAGGGTACTGAATTCACCCCTCCACTTT. This sequence joins TRBV4-3 and TRBJ1-6; D might be TRBD1 (5 bases). Deletions cut 0 bases from V and 7 bases from J, with 10 bases between. CDR3 length: 15 amino acids. Germline lookup yields CDR1 LGHNA and CDR2 YSLEER.